This T cell receptor (beta chain) appears in the sequencing data of a study of T-cell memory formation after mild COVID-19. About the research overall: For the most part, TCR clusters were specific to one donor.

Germline V CDR1 and CDR2: MNHEY, SVGAGI. The CDR3 spans 13 residues. V lost 0 bases and J 3 bases, leaving 3 bases between the germline ends. cDNA libraries for TCR alpha and TCR beta, carrying sample barcodes and UMIs, came from 5'RACE with constant-segment primers. Via MiXCR, TCRdb re-called the 5' RACE reads, giving one row per CDR3 protein. The sample contains a few hundred thousand distinct CDR3 sequences, approximately 15% of which appear only once. This clonotype was recorded only once. Its specificity is not known. General study points: For contracting clones, CD4+ ones sat mainly in CM and EM, CD8+ in EMRA. Cross-reactive memory seemingly joined, as some responding clones were found in pre-infection memory.

This TCR was recovered from a young man who had mild COVID-19 (a few samples of this study predate the infection). Cell type and time point are not known. This chain joins TRBV6-5 and TRBJ1-5; D gene ambiguous. Material for sequencing was PBMCs or a T cell subset sorted from them (not recorded which). CDR3 sequence reads: CASSYSTNQPQHF. The CDR3 region has the DNA TGTGCCAGCAGTTACTCGACCAATCAGCCCCAGCATTTT.